This is a list of T cell receptor beta chains from one sample in a study of blood T cells in healthy people across ages. TCRdb ran MiXCR on the 5' RACE reads and lists one entry per CDR3 protein. Here the sample spans 730,000 or so distinct CDR3 sequences, around 41% being singletons. The specimen sequenced was blood. These receptors originate from a man aged 80 or over in good health. Each CDR3 is given with its conserved first and last residue. A D gene is named only where the DNA matches it firmly. Size is stated for part of the rows, as once, few or many counts, or as a class when the clone is expanded.

v_gene	abundance	j_gene	d_gene	len	CDR3aa	CDR3nt
TRBV10-1	NA	TRBJ2-1	TRBD1	15	CASSELDRGMDEQFF	TGCGCCAGCAGTGAATTGGACAGGGGAATGGATGAGCAGTTCTTC
TRBV7-2	few	TRBJ1-4	TRBD1	16	CASSLVRTGVREKLFF	TGTGCCAGCAGCTTAGTGAGAACAGGGGTTCGCGAAAAACTGTTTTTT
TRBV20-1	NA	TRBJ2-7	NA	15	CSARPLRLDTYEQYF	TGCAGTGCCAGACCCCTACGGCTAGACACTTACGAGCAGTACTTC
TRBV20-1	NA	TRBJ2-1	NA	14	CSAEKGLGNNEQFF	TGCAGTGCAGAAAAAGGACTGGGCAACAATGAGCAGTTCTTC
TRBV5-1	few	TRBJ2-5	TRBD2	13	CASGTSGSETQYF	TGCGCCAGCGGGACTAGCGGGAGTGAGACCCAGTACTTC
TRBV7-2	few	TRBJ1-4	NA	15	CASSPSGTTNEKLFF	TGTGCCAGCAGCCCCTCAGGGACAACTAATGAAAAACTGTTTTTT
TRBV20-1	few	TRBJ1-2	TRBD1	14	CSASGDSANYGYTF	TGCAGTGCTAGTGGGGACAGTGCTAACTATGGCTACACCTTC
TRBV20-1	NA	TRBJ1-1	NA	16	CSARVGQLPMNTEAFF	TGCAGTGCTAGAGTGGGGCAGCTACCTATGAACACTGAAGCTTTCTTT
TRBV7-6	NA	TRBJ2-3	NA	17	CASSLLGGGSLTDTQYF	TGTGCCAGCAGCCTTCTAGGCGGCGGATCACTCACAGATACGCAGTATTTT
TRBV29-1	few	TRBJ2-7	TRBD1	14	CSVLAGTGTYEQYF	TGCAGCGTCTTGGCCGGGACAGGGACATACGAGCAGTACTTC
TRBV18	few	TRBJ1-2	NA	13	CASSVQGDYGYTF	TGTGCCAGCTCAGTTCAGGGTGACTATGGCTACACCTTC
TRBV6-2/TRBV6-3	many	TRBJ2-7	TRBD2	13	CASRGSSGDEQYF	TGTGCCAGCAGGGGGTCTAGCGGGGACGAGCAGTACTTC
TRBV4-3	NA	TRBJ1-2	TRBD1	17	CASSQDFGTVNRYGYTF	TGCGCCAGCAGCCAAGATTTCGGGACAGTTAACCGCTATGGCTACACCTTC
TRBV5-4	NA	TRBJ2-1	NA	16	CASSLATSRGYNEQFF	TGTGCCAGCAGCTTGGCAACCAGTCGGGGGTACAATGAGCAGTTCTTC
TRBV7-2	many	TRBJ1-2	TRBD1	14	CASTIGQGADGYTF	TGTGCCAGCACCATTGGACAGGGGGCTGATGGCTACACCTTC
TRBV21-1	NA	TRBJ2-1	NA	14	CASGRDGGQETQFF	TGTGCCAGCGGAAGGGACGGCGGCCAAGAGACCCAGTTCTTC
TRBV6-2/TRBV6-3	NA	TRBJ2-7	TRBD1	17	CASTTARGPANFYEQYF	TGTGCCAGCACCACAGCCAGGGGGCCGGCAAATTTCTACGAGCAGTACTTC
TRBV6-1	NA	TRBJ1-2	TRBD1	11	CASNQGGGYTF	TGTGCCAGCAATCAGGGGGGAGGCTACACCTTC
TRBV10-3	NA	TRBJ2-7	TRBD2	14	CAISEGTTLQEQYF	TGTGCCATCAGTGAAGGGACTACCCTCCAGGAGCAGTACTTC
TRBV30	few	TRBJ2-5	NA	10	CAWEQETQYF	TGTGCCTGGGAACAAGAGACCCAGTACTTC